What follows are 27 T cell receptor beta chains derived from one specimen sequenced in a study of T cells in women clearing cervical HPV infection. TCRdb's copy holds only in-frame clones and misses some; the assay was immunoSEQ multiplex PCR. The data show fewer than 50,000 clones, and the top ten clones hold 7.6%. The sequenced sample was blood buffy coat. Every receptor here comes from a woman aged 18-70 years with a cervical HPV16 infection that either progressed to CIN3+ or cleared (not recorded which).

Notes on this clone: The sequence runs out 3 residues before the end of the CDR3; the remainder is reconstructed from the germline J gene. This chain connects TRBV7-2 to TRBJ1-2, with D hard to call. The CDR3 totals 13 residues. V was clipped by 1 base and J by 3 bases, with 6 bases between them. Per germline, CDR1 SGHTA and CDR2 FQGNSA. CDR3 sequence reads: CASSLGHDYGYTF. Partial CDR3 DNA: TGTGCCAGCAGCTTAGGACATGACTATGGC.

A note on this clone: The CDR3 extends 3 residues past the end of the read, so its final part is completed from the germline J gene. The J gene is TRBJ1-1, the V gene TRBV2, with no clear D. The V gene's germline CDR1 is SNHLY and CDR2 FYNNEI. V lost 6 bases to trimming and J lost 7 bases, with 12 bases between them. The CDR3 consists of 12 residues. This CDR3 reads CASRPDTLEAFF. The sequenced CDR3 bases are TGTGCCAGCAGACCCGACACTCTTGAA.

Incomplete CDR3 DNA: TGTGCCAGTAGTTCAACAGGGGCTAGCTCCTATAATTCACCC. Protein sequence: CASSSTGASSYNSP. Given in full, the CDR3 is CASSSTGASSYNSPLHF. The rearrangement uses TRBV19 and TRBJ1-6, with 7 bases matching TRBD1. Sequencing ends 3 residues short of the CDR3 end; the germline J gene provides the rest. Germline V gene sequence: CDR1 LNHDA, CDR2 SQIVND (reference sequence). This CDR3 is built from 17 residues. V lost 5 bases to trimming and J lost 0 bases; unmatched junction nucleotides: 7.

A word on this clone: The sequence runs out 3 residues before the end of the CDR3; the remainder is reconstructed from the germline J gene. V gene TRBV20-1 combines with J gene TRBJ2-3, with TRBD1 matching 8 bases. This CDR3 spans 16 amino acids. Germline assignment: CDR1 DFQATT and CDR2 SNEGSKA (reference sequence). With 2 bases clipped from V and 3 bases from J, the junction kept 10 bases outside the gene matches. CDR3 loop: CSARPLGQGNTDTQYF. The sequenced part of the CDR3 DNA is TGCAGTGCTAGACCCCTTGGACAGGGTAATACAGATACG.

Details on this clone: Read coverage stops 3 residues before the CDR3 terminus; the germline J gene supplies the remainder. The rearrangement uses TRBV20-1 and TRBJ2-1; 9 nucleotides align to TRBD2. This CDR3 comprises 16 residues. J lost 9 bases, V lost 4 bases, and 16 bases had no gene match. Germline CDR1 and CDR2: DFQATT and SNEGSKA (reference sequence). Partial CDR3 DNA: TGCAGTGCTAACTTATTTCCTAGCGGGGCGGTGGGTGAG. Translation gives CSANLFPSGAVGE. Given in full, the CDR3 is CSANLFPSGAVGEQFF.

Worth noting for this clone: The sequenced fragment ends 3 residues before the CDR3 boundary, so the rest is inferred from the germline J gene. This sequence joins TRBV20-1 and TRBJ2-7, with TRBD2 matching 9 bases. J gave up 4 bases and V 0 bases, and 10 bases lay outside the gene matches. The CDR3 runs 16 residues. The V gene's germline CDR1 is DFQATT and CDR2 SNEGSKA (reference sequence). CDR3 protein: CSAREKREVSRYEQYF. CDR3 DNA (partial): TGCAGTGCTAGAGAAAAGCGGGAGGTCTCCCGGTACGAG.

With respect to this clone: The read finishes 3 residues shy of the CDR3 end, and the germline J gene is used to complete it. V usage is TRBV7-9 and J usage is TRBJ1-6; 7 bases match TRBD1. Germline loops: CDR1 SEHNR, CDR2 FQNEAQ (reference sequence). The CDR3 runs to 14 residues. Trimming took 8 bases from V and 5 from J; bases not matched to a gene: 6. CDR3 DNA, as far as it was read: TGTGCCAGCTCCCCCGGACAGGATAATTCACCC. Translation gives CASSPGQDNSP. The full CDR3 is CASSPGQDNSPLHF. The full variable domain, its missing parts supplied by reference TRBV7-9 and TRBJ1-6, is DTGVSQNPRHKITKRGQNVTFRCDPISEHNRLYWYRQTLGQGPEFLTYFQNEAQLEKSRLLSDRFSAERPKGSFSTLEIQRTEQGDSAMYLCASSPGQDNSPLHFGNGTRLTVT.

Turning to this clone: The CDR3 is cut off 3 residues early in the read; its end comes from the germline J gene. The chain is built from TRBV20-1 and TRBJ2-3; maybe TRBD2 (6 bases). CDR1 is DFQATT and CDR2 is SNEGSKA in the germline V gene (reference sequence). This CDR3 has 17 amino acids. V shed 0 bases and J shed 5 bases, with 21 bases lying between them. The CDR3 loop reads CSARDSLGTPVLDTQYF. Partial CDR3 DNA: TGCAGTGCTAGAGATTCATTAGGGACTCCGGTGTTAGATACG.

The CDR3 sequence: CASSDWTSGINEQFF. The sequenced CDR3 bases are TGTGCCAGCAGCGACTGGACTAGCGGGATTAATGAG. The genes are TRBV5-4 and TRBJ2-1, with TRBD2 matching over 12 bases. The CDR3 end lies 3 residues beyond the end of the read and is filled in from the germline J gene. Germline V gene data show CDR1 as SGHNT and CDR2 as YYREEE (reference sequence). The V segment lost 4 bases and the J segment 7 bases; nucleotides outside the gene matches: 6. The CDR3 consists of 15 residues.

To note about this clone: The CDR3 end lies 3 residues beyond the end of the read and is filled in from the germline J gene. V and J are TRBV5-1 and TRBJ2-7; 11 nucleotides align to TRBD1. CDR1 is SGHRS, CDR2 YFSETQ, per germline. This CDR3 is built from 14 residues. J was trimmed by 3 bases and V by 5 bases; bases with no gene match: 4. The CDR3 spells CASSGDRGGYEQYF. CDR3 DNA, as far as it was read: TGCGCCAGCAGTGGGGACAGGGGGGGCTACGAG. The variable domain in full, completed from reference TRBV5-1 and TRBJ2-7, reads KAGVTQTPRYLIKTRGQQVTLSCSPISGHRSVSWYQQTPGQGLQFLFEYFSETQRNKGNFPGRFSGRQFSNSRSEMNVSTLELGDSALYLCASSGDRGGYEQYFGPGTRLTVT.

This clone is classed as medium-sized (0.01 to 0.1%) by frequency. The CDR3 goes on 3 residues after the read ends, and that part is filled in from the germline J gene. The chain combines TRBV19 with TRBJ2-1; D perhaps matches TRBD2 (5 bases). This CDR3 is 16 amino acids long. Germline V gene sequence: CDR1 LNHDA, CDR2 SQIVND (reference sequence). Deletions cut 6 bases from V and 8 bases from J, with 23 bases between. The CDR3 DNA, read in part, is TGTGCCAGTAGCCCATCCCGAGGGTCCAGTTTTGATGAG. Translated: CASSPSRGSSFDE. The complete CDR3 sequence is CASSPSRGSSFDEQFF.

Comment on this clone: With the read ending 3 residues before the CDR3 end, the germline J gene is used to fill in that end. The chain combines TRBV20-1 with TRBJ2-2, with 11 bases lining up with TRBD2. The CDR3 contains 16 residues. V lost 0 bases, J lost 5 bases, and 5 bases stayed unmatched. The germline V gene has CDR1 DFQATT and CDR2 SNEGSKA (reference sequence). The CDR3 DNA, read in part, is TGCAGTGCTAGAGAGGGTAGCGGGGGGGAAACCGGGGAG. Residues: CSAREGSGGETGE. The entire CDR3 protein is CSAREGSGGETGELFF.

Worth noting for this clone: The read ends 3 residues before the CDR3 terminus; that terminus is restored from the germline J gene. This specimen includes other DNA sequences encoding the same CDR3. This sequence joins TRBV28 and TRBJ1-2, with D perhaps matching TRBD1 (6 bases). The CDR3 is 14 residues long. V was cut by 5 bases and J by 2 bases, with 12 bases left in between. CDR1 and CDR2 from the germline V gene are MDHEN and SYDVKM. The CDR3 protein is CASSPDQGNYGYTF. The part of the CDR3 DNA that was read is TGTGCCAGCAGTCCCGACCAGGGGAACTATGGC.

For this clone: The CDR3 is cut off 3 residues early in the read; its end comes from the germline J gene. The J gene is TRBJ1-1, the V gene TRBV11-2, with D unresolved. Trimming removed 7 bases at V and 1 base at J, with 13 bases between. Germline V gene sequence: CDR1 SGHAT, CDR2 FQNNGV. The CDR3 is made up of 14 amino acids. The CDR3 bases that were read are TGTGCCAGCACACGAATACCCAGGAACACTGAA. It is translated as CASTRIPRNTE. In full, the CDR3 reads CASTRIPRNTEAFF.

CDR3 bases read: TGCGCCAGCAGCAACCGAGGGCTTTTAAAAGAGACC. It is translated as CASSNRGLLKET. The full CDR3 is CASSNRGLLKETQYF. This chain uses TRBV5-1 with TRBJ2-5; possible D gene TRBD2, 5 bases. Read data end 3 residues before the CDR3 end; the end is taken from the germline J gene. Trimming stripped 4 bases from V and 3 bases from J, with 16 bases between. This CDR3 is built from 15 residues. Germline CDR1 SGHRS, CDR2 YFSETQ. The full variable domain, its missing parts supplied by reference TRBV5-1 and TRBJ2-5, is KAGVTQTPRYLIKTRGQQVTLSCSPISGHRSVSWYQQTPGQGLQFLFEYFSETQRNKGNFPGRFSGRQFSNSRSEMNVSTLELGDSALYLCASSNRGLLKETQYFGPGTRLLVL.

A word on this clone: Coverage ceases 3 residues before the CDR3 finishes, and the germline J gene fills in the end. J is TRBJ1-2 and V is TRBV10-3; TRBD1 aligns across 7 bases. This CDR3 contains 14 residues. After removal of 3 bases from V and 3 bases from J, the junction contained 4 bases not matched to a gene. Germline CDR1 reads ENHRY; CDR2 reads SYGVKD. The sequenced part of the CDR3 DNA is TGTGCCATCAGTGAAAGGACAGGTGACTATGGC. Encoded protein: CAISERTGDYG. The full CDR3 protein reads CAISERTGDYGYTF.

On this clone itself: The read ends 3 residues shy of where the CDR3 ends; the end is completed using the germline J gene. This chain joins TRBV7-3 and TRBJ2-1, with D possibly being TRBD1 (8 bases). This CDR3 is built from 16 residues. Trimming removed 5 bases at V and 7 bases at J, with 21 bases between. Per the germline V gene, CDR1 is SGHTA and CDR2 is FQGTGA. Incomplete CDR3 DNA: TGTGCCAGCAGCCCCACAGGGGGGGTAGAGAGGAATGAG. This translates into CASSPTGGVERNE. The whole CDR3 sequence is CASSPTGGVERNEQFF.

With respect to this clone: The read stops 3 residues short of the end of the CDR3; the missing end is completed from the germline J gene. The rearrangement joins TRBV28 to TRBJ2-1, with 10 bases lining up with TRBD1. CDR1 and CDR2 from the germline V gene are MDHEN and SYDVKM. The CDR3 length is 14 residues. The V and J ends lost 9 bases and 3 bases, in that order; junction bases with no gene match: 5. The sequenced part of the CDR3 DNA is TGTGCCAGTCATCGGGACAGGGGCTACAATGAG. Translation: CASHRDRGYNE. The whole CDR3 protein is CASHRDRGYNEQFF.

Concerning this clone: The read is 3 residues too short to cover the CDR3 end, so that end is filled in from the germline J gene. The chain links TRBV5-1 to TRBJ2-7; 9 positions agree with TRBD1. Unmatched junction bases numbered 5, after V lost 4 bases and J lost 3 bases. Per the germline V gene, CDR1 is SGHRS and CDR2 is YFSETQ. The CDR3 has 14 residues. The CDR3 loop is CASSPSTGGYEQYF. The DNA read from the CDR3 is TGCGCCAGCAGCCCCTCGACAGGGGGCTACGAG.

CDR3 residues: CASSPRSDEQFF. The part of the CDR3 DNA that was read is TGTGCCAGCTCCCCGCGGTCTGATGAG. The genes are TRBV18 and TRBJ2-1; D uncertain. The missing CDR3 end, 3 residues past where the read stops, is filled in from the germline J gene. Between the trimmed V and J ends, which lost 6 bases and 8 bases, there was a span of 11 bases. This CDR3 is built from 12 residues. Germline loops: CDR1 KGHSH, CDR2 LQKENI.

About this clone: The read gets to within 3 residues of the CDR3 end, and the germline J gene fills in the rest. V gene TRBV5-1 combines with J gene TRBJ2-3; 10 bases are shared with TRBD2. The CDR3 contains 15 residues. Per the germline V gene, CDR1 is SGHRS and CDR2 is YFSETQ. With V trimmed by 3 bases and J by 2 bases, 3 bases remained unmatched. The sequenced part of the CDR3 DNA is TGCGCCAGCAGCTCCCTAGCGGGGGCCACAGATACG. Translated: CASSSLAGATDT. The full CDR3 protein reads CASSSLAGATDTQYF.

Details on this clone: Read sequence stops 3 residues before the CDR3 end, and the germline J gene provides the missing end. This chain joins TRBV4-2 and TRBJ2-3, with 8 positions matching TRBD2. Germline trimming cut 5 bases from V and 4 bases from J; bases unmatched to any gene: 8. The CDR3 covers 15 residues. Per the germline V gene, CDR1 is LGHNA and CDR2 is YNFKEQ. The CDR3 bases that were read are TGTGCCAGCAGCATAGCGGGGATGAACCCAGATACG. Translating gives CASSIAGMNPDT. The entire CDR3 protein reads CASSIAGMNPDTQYF.

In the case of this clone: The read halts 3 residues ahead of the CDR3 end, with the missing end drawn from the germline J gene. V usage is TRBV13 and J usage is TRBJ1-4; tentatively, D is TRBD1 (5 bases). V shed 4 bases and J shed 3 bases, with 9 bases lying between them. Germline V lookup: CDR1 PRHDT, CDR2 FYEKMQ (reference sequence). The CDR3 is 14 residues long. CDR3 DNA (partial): TGTGCCAGCAGCTCGACAGAGTCTAATGAAAAA. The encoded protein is CASSSTESNEK. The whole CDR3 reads CASSSTESNEKLFF.

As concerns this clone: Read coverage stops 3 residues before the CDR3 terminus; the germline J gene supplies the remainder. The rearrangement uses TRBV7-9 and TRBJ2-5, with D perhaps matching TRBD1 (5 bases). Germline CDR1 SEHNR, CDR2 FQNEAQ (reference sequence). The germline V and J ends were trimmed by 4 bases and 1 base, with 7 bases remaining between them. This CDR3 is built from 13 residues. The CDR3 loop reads CASSWTPQETQYF. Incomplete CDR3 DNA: TGTGCCAGCAGCTGGACACCCCAAGAGACC.

CDR3 region: CSALTGSSYEQYF. The sequenced part of the CDR3 DNA is TGCAGTGCCCTAACAGGGTCCTCCTACGAG. The V gene is TRBV20-1, the J gene TRBJ2-7; the D gene is possibly TRBD1 (6 bases). The missing CDR3 end, 3 residues past where the read stops, is filled in from the germline J gene. V was clipped by 6 bases and J by 0 bases, with 12 bases between them. The CDR3 is made up of 13 amino acids. Germline V gene sequence: CDR1 DFQATT, CDR2 SNEGSKA (reference sequence).

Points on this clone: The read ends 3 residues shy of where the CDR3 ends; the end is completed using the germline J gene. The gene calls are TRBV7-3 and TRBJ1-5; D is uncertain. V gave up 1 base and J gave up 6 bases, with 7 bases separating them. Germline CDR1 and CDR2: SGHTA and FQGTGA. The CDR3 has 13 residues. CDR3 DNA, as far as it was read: TGTGCCAGCAGCTTAAATACAGTTCAGCCC. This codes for CASSLNTVQP. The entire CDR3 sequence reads CASSLNTVQPQHF. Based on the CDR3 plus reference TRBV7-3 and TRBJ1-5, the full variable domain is GAGVSQTPSNKVTEKGKYVELRCDPISGHTALYWYRQSLGQGPEFLIYFQGTGAADDSGLPNDRFFAVRPEGSVSTLKIQRTERGDSAVYLCASSLNTVQPQHFGDGTRLSIL.

The covered CDR3 bases are TGTGCCAGCAGCTTACCTTACGAG. Its protein product is CASSLPYE. In full, the CDR3 reads CASSLPYEQYF. The J gene is TRBJ2-7, the V gene TRBV13; no reliable D call. The observed sequence ends 3 residues before the CDR3 terminus, with the missing tail filled in from the germline J gene. Trimming removed 2 bases from V and 4 bases from J, with 3 bases in between. The CDR3 covers 11 residues. The germline gives CDR1 PRHDT, CDR2 FYEKMQ (reference sequence).